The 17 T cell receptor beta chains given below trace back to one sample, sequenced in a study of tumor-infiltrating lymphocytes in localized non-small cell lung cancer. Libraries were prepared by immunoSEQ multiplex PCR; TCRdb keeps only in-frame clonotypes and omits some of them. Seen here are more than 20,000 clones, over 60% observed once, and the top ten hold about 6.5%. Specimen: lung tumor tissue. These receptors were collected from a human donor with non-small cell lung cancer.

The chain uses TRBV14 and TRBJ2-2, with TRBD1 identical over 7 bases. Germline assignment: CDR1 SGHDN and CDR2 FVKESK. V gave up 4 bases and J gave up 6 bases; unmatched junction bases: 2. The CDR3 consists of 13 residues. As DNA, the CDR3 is TGTGCCAGCAGCCCTCAGGGGGCCGGGGAGCTGTTTTTT. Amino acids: CASSPQGAGELFF.

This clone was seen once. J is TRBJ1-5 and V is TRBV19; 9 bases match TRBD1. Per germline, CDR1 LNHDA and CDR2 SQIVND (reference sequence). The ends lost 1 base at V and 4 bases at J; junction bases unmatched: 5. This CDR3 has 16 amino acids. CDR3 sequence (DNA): TGTGCCAGTAGTATAGTAGCCGGACAGGGGAATCAGCCCCAGCATTTT. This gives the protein CASSIVAGQGNQPQHF.

CDR3 nucleotide sequence: TGTGCCTGGGCTTACGGAGGGACAGGGGTAAATGGTGAGCAGTTCTTC. Residues: CAWAYGGTGVNGEQFF. The chain combines TRBV30 with TRBJ2-1, with 10 bases aligning to TRBD1. The CDR3 is 16 residues long. Trimming took 5 bases from V and 9 from J; bases not matched to a gene: 16. CDR1 and CDR2 from the germline V gene are GTSNPN and SVGIG (reference sequence).

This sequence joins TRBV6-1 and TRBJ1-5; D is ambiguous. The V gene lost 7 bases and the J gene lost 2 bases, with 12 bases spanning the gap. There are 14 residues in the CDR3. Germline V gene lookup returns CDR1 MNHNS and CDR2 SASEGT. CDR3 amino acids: CASKWARGNQPQHF. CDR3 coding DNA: TGTGCCAGCAAGTGGGCTAGGGGCAATCAGCCCCAGCATTTT.

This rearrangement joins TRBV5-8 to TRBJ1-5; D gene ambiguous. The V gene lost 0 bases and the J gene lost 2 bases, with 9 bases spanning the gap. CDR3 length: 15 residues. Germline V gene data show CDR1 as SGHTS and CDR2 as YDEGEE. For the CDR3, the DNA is TGTGCCAGCAGCTTGGGTGGGGTCCGCAATCAGCCCCAGCATTTT. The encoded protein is CASSLGGVRNQPQHF.

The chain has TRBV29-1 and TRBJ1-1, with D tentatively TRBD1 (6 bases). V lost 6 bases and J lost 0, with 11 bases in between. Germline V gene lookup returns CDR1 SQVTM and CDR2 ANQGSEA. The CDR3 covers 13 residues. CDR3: CSVGQRLNTEAFF. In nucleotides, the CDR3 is TGCAGCGTAGGACAGCGGCTGAACACTGAAGCTTTCTTT.

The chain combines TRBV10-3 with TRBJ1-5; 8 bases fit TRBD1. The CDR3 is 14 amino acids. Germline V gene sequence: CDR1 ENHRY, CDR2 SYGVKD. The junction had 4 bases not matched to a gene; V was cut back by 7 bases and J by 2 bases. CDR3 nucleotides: TGTGCCATCAAGCCGGGACAGGGCAATCAGCCCCAGCATTTT. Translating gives CAIKPGQGNQPQHF.

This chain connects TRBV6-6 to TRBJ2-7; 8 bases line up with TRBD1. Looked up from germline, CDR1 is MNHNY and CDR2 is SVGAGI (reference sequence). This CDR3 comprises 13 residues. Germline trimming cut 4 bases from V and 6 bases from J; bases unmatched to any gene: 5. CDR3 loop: CASSSFDRGEQYF. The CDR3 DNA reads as TGTGCCAGCAGTTCCTTCGACAGGGGCGAGCAGTACTTC.

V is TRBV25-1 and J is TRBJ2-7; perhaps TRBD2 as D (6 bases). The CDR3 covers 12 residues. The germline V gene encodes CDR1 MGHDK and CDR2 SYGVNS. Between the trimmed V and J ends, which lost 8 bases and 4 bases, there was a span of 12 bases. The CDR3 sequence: CASSPEGYEQYF. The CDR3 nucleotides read TGTGCCAGCTCTCCGGAGGGGTACGAGCAGTACTTC.

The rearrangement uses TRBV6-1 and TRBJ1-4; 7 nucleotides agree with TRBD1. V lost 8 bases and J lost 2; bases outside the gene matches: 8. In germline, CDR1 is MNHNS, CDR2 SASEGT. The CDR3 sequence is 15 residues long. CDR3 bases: TGTGCCAGCGTGACAGGGTTCGCGACTAATGAAAAACTGTTTTTT. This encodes CASVTGFATNEKLFF.

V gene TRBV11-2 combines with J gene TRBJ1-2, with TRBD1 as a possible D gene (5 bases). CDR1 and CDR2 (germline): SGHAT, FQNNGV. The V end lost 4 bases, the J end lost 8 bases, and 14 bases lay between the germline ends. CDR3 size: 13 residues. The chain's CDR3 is CASSSGSEGGYTF. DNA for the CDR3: TGTGCCAGCAGCTCAGGGTCGGAAGGGGGCTACACCTTC.

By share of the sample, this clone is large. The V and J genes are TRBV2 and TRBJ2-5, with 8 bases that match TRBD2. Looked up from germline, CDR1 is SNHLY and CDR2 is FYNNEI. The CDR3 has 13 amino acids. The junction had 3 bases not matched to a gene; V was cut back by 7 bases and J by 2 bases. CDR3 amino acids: CASKSGGQETQYF. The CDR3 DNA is TGTGCCAGCAAAAGCGGGGGACAAGAGACCCAGTACTTC.

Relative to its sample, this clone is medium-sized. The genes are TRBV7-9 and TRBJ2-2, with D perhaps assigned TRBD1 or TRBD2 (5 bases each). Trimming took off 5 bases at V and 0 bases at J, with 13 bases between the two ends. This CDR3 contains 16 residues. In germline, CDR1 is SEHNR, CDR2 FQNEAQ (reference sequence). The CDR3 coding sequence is TGTGCCAGCAGCCTAGGGACGGTGACGAACACCGGGGAGCTGTTTTTT. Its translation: CASSLGTVTNTGELFF.

The DNA of the CDR3 is TGTGCCAGCAGTTACTCGACCAGGGTAGCGTACGAGCAGTACTTC. This codes for CASSYSTRVAYEQYF. The J gene is TRBJ2-7, the V gene TRBV6-5, with D tentatively TRBD1 or TRBD2 (5 bases each). Trimming shortened V by 0 bases and J by 4 bases, and 13 bases separated the two germline ends. The CDR3 consists of 15 residues. The germline V gene encodes CDR1 MNHEY and CDR2 SVGAGI.

The CDR3 nucleotides are TGCGCCAGCAGCCAAGATGATGGGGTATCTACTGAAGCTTTCTTT. This gives the protein CASSQDDGVSTEAFF. The genes are TRBV4-1 and TRBJ1-1; D is unclear. V was trimmed by 0 bases and J by 5 bases, leaving 13 bases between them. The CDR3 runs to 15 residues. CDR1 MGHRA and CDR2 YSYEKL come from the germline V gene.

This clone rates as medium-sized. The chain's CDR3 is CASSLAPGFGGYTF. The CDR3 nucleotides read TGTGCCAGCAGCTTAGCGCCGGGGTTTGGAGGCTACACCTTC. The chain recombines TRBV7-2 with TRBJ1-2; D call uncertain. With 0 bases removed from V and 8 bases from J, the gap between germline ends came to 13 bases. CDR1 is SGHTA, CDR2 FQGNSA, per germline. The CDR3 has 14 residues.

CDR3 in amino acids: CASSRADNAADTQYF. The CDR3 DNA is TGCGCCAGCAGCAGGGCAGATAACGCCGCAGATACGCAGTATTTT. V and J are TRBV5-1 and TRBJ2-3; no reliable D call. The CDR3 sequence is 15 residues long. From germline, CDR1 is SGHRS and CDR2 YFSETQ. V lost 4 bases, J lost 4 bases, and 16 bases lay in between.